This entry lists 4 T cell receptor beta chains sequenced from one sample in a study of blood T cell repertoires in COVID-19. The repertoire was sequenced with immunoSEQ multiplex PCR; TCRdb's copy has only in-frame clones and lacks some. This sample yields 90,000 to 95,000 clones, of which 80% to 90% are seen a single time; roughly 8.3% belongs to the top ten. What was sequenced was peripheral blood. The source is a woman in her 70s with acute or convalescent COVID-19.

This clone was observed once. The CDR3 DNA reads TGTGCCAGCTCTCGGGGGGGACAGATTCTGAATGAGCAGTTCTTC. It is translated as CASSRGGQILNEQFF. J is TRBJ2-1 and V is TRBV18; tentative D call: TRBD2 (8 bases). The CDR3 loop spans 15 amino acids. Germline CDR1 and CDR2: KGHSH and LQKENI. V lost 6 bases and J lost 7, with 19 bases in between.

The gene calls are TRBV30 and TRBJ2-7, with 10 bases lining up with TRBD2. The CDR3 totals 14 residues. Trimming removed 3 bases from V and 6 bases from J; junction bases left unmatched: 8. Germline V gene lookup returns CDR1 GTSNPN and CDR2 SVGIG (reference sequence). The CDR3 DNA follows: TGTGCCTGGAGGCATAGCGGGAGGATTCGCGAGCAGTACTTC. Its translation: CAWRHSGRIREQYF. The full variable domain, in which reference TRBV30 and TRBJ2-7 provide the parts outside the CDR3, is SQTIHQWPATLVQPVGSPLSLECTVEGTSNPNLYWYRQAAGRGLQLLFYSVGIGQISSEVPQNLSASRPQDRQFILSSKKLLLSDSGFYLCAWRHSGRIREQYFGPGTRLTVT.

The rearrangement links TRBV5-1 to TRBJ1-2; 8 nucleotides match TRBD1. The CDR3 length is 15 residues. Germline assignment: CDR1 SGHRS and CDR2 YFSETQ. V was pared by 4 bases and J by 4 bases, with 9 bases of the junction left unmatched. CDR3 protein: CASSSGQGGLYGYTF. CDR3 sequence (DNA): TGCGCCAGCAGCAGCGGACAGGGTGGACTCTATGGCTACACCTTC.

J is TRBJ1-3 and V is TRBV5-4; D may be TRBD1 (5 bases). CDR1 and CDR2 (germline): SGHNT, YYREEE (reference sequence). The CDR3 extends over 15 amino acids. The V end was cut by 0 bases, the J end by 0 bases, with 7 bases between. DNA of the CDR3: TGTGCCAGCAGCTTGGCAGGGCACTCTGGAAACACCATATATTTT. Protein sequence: CASSLAGHSGNTIYF.